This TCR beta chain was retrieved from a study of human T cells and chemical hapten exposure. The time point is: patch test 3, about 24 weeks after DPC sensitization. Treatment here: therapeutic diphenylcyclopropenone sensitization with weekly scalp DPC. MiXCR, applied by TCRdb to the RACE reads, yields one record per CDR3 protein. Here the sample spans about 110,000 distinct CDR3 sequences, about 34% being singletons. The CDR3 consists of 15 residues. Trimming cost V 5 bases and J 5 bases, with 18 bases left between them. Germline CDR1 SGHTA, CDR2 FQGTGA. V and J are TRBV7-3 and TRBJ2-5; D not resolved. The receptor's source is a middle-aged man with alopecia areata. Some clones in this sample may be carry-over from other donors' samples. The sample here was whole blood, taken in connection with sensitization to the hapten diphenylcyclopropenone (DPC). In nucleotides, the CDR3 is TGTGCCAGCAGCCTGGATCACCATCCATCGGAGACCCAGTACTTC. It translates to CASSLDHHPSETQYF.